Listed below are T cell receptor beta chains from one sample, sequenced in a study of cytomegalovirus exposure and HLA in healthy donors. TCRdb's table, derived via immunoSEQ multiplex PCR, lists solely in-frame clones and lacks some. This sample has a few hundred thousand clones; approximately 80% occur once, and the top ten carry around 0.2%. The sequencing sample was made of PBMCs. The receptor source for this set is a girl aged 2 to 10 in good health and CMV-seronegative. The CDR3 runs from the conserved cysteine through the conserved F or W. The D gene is left open where the match is weak. Where a row states a size, it is once, few, many or the class of an expanded clone; other rows omit it.

d_gene	v_gene	j_gene	abundance	CDR3aa	CDR3nt
-	TRBV29-1	TRBJ2-2	-	CSAQPNLGNTGELFF	TGCAGCGCGCAACCTAACCTTGGTAACACCGGGGAGCTGTTTTTT
-	TRBV9	TRBJ1-1	-	CASSEGGGTEAFF	TGTGCCAGCAGCGAGGGAGGCGGCACTGAAGCTTTCTTT
TRBD1	TRBV4-1	TRBJ1-4	-	CASSHPGQGPTNEKLFF	TGCGCCAGCAGCCATCCGGGACAGGGGCCAACTAATGAAAAACTGTTTTTT
TRBD1	TRBV18	TRBJ1-2	-	CASSPRQGAEGYTF	TGTGCCAGCTCACCGCGACAGGGGGCGGAAGGCTACACCTTC
-	TRBV6-5	TRBJ1-5	-	CASSYRGDQPQHF	TGTGCCAGCAGTTACAGAGGAGATCAGCCCCAGCATTTT
-	TRBV5-4	TRBJ1-1	few	CASSGGQTTPEAFF	TGTGCCAGCAGCGGGGGCCAGACTACCCCTGAAGCTTTCTTT
TRBD1	TRBV4-1	TRBJ2-2	-	CASSRNRGPGELFF	TGCGCCAGCAGCCGGAACAGGGGGCCCGGGGAGCTGTTTTTT
TRBD2	TRBV27	TRBJ2-5	once	CASSLGGGIETQYF	TGTGCCAGCAGCCTCGGGGGGGGGATAGAGACCCAGTACTTC
-	TRBV7-6	TRBJ1-1	-	CASSLSTGETEAFF	TGTGCCAGCAGCTTATCGACGGGGGAGACTGAAGCTTTCTTT
TRBD2	TRBV30	TRBJ2-5	-	CAWTRGLAGGETQYF	TGTGCCTGGACCCGTGGCCTAGCGGGAGGAGAGACCCAGTACTTC
-	TRBV19	TRBJ2-1	-	CASSIAPPRSSYNEQFF	TGTGCCAGTAGTATAGCTCCGCCCCGGAGCTCCTACAATGAGCAGTTCTTC
-	TRBV14	TRBJ1-3	once	CASSQGLHSGNTIYF	TGTGCCAGCAGCCAAGGGCTTCACTCTGGAAACACCATATATTTT
TRBD1	TRBV7-2	TRBJ2-2	once	CASSANRGTGELFF	TGTGCCAGCAGCGCGAACAGGGGCACCGGGGAGCTGTTTTTT